These 24 T cell receptor beta chains share one sample of origin, sequenced in a study of regulatory T cells in long-lasting Graves disease. Time point in this sample: newly diagnosed GD, antithyroid drugs for less than 3 months. The TCR library was made from RNA extracted from PBMCs. Assembly of TCR beta libraries relied on iRepertoire HTBI primers together with Arm-PCR of CDR3 regions. TCRdb ran MiXCR on the multiplex PCR reads and lists one entry per CDR3 protein. The repertoire holds 400,000 to 450,000 distinct CDR3 sequences, with 14% to 15% as singletons. This same sample was also part of a study on T cells in Graves' hyperthyroidism and ophthalmopathy.

The sequenced sample was peripheral blood mononuclear cells (PBMCs), obtained at new diagnosis, from a patient treated with antithyroid drugs. The source is a woman in her 30s with Graves disease.

For the CDR3, the DNA is TGTGCCAGCAGCGCGGGGGACACATACACCGGGGAGCTGTTTTTT. This gives the protein CASSAGDTYTGELFF. J is TRBJ2-2 and V is TRBV7-3; TRBD2 might be the D (7 bases). The CDR3 spans 15 residues. From germline, CDR1 is SGHTA and CDR2 FQGTGA. V lost 5 bases, J lost 3 bases, and 13 bases lay in between.

This clonotype was picked up a small number of times. The chain carries TRBV6-9 and TRBJ1-4; D is possibly TRBD1 (5 bases). V dropped 3 bases and J dropped 5 bases, with 10 bases sitting between them. Germline loops: CDR1 MNHGY, CDR2 SVAAGI. The CDR3 spans 14 residues. The CDR3 nucleotides read TGTGCCAGCAGTTACTCCAGGGTCAATGAAAAACTGTTTTTT. This codes for CASSYSRVNEKLFF.

This clonotype showed up many times. V gene TRBV30 combines with J gene TRBJ2-1, with TRBD2 identical over 10 bases. Germline trimming cut 2 bases from V and 0 bases from J; bases unmatched to any gene: 16. The CDR3 consists of 20 residues. Germline V gene lookup returns CDR1 GTSNPN and CDR2 SVGIG (reference sequence). CDR3 residues: CAWSKGKIAGGLSSYNEQFF. CDR3 bases: TGTGCCTGGAGTAAGGGGAAGATAGCGGGAGGCCTTAGCTCCTACAATGAGCAGTTCTTC.

The V call is TRBV29-1, the J call TRBJ1-1, with D perhaps matching TRBD1 (6 bases). This CDR3 comprises 16 residues. Germline CDR1 and CDR2: SQVTM and ANQGSEA. Trimming took off 3 bases at V and 0 bases at J, with 17 bases between the two ends. The CDR3 nucleotides are TGCAGCGTTGAGGACGGACAGAGCCTCGTGAACACTGAAGCTTTCTTT. This encodes CSVEDGQSLVNTEAFF.

CDR3 nucleotide sequence: TGCGCCAGCAGCCATGGGGACGCTACTAATGAAAAACTGTTTTTT. Translated, it gives CASSHGDATNEKLFF. The chain combines TRBV4-1 with TRBJ1-4, with D perhaps TRBD1 (5 bases). CDR3 size: 15 residues. Germline-derived CDR1 and CDR2 are MGHRA and YSYEKL. Between the trimmed V and J ends, which lost 3 bases and 2 bases, there was a span of 10 bases.

The chain uses TRBV2 and TRBJ2-3, with 11 bases aligning to TRBD2. The CDR3 loop spans 17 amino acids. In germline, CDR1 is SNHLY, CDR2 FYNNEI. The V and J ends lost 7 bases and 1 base, in that order; junction bases with no gene match: 10. The CDR3: CASKLAGVGAGTDTQYF. In DNA form, the CDR3 reads TGTGCCAGCAAACTAGCGGGAGTGGGGGCGGGCACAGATACGCAGTATTTT.

This clonotype was detected many times. The chain joins TRBV11-2 to TRBJ2-7; no firm D call. V was shortened by 0 bases and J by 2 bases, with 11 bases between the two germline ends. Germline loops: CDR1 SGHAT, CDR2 FQNNGV. The CDR3 is 15 amino acids. The CDR3 region is CASSLEVTVTYEQYF. The CDR3 DNA follows: TGTGCCAGCAGCTTAGAGGTGACTGTTACCTACGAGCAGTACTTC.

This clonotype was counted at least ten times. The V and J genes are TRBV11-1 and TRBJ2-7; TRBD1 might be the D (5 bases). The germline gives CDR1 SGHAT, CDR2 FQDESV (reference sequence). This CDR3 region has 11 residues. V lost 5 bases and J 5 bases, leaving 7 bases between the germline ends. CDR3 in amino acids: CASSVGDEQYF. CDR3 nucleotides: TGTGCCAGCAGCGTAGGGGACGAGCAGTACTTC.

This clonotype appeared many times. V and J are TRBV15 and TRBJ1-4; a possible D gene is TRBD1 (6 bases). The CDR3 length is 16 residues. Trimming shortened V by 3 bases and J by 6 bases, and 17 bases separated the two germline ends. Germline loops: CDR1 LNHNV, CDR2 YYDKDF (reference sequence). The CDR3 DNA is TGTGCCACCAGCAGCGAACGTACAGGGCATGATGAAAAACTGTTTTTT. Encoded protein: CATSSERTGHDEKLFF.

There are many counts of this clonotype. The chain recombines TRBV25-1 with TRBJ2-1; 11 bases match TRBD2. The junction had 5 bases not matched to a gene; V was cut back by 3 bases and J by 10 bases. This CDR3 contains 14 residues. Germline CDR1 reads MGHDK; CDR2 reads SYGVNS. CDR3 residues: CASSDGGLAAEQFF. The CDR3 DNA follows: TGTGCCAGCAGTGACGGGGGACTAGCGGCCGAGCAGTTCTTC.

This clonotype was counted many times. The gene calls are TRBV5-4 and TRBJ1-1; 10 bases are shared with TRBD1. With V trimmed by 3 bases and J by 4 bases, 6 bases remained unmatched. Germline V gene lookup returns CDR1 SGHNT and CDR2 YYREEE (reference sequence). The CDR3 has 15 amino acids. CDR3 sequence (DNA): TGTGCCAGCAGCTCACCGGGACAGGGGCCCACTGAAGCTTTCTTT. This gives the protein CASSSPGQGPTEAFF.

The rearrangement links TRBV6-1 to TRBJ1-1; D remains unclear. The CDR3 is 15 residues long. Germline CDR1 is MNHNS and CDR2 is SASEGT. Trimming took off 1 base at V and 4 bases at J, with 13 bases between the two ends. The CDR3 here is CASSEGSRQSTEAFF. In DNA form, the CDR3 reads TGTGCCAGCAGTGAAGGGTCCAGGCAATCCACTGAAGCTTTCTTT.

The chain joins TRBV7-9 to TRBJ2-2; 8 nucleotides agree with TRBD1. This CDR3 spans 15 amino acids. V gave up 5 bases and J gave up 4 bases; unmatched junction bases: 6. Germline V gene lookup returns CDR1 SEHNR and CDR2 FQNEAQ (reference sequence). The CDR3 protein is CASSQRQGTTGELFF. CDR3 sequence (DNA): TGTGCCAGCAGCCAACGACAGGGGACCACCGGGGAGCTGTTTTTT.

This rearrangement joins TRBV20-1 to TRBJ2-4; weak D call: TRBD1 (6 bases). Germline V gene lookup returns CDR1 DFQATT and CDR2 SNEGSKA (reference sequence). V shed 3 bases and J shed 0 bases, with 9 bases lying between them. The length of the CDR3 is 14 residues. The CDR3 coding sequence is TGCAGTGCTAGGACAGGCCTAGCCAAAAACATTCAGTACTTC. Translating gives CSARTGLAKNIQYF.

As regards this clonotype: A read error may be the cause here, since a much bigger clone is one base away. V and J are TRBV7-2 and TRBJ2-7; a possible D gene is TRBD2 (6 bases). The CDR3 is 14 amino acids. CDR1 is SGHTA, CDR2 FQGNSA, per germline. V lost 10 bases, J lost 2 bases, and 18 bases lay in between. The CDR3 here is CAIEGDSAAYEQYF. CDR3 nucleotides: TGTGCCATTGAAGGGGACTCAGCCGCCTACGAGCAGTACTTC.

The table lists this clonotype with a few counts. The chain joins TRBV5-6 to TRBJ2-3; tentatively, D is TRBD1 or TRBD2 (5 bases each). CDR1 is SGHDT, CDR2 YYEEEE, per germline. The V and J ends lost 1 base and 4 bases respectively, with 19 bases between them. The CDR3 consists of 17 residues. The CDR3, as DNA: TGTGCCAGCAGCTTGATCATTCCTGTGTCGGGGCCAGATACGCAGTATTTT. Translating it yields CASSLIIPVSGPDTQYF.

Note on this clonotype: It may be a read error: a sequence one base away is much more abundant. This chain uses TRBV15 with TRBJ1-5; D gene unclear. Germline V lookup: CDR1 LNHNV, CDR2 YYDKDF (reference sequence). The CDR3 covers 13 residues. The CDR3 region has the DNA TGTGCCACCAGCAGAGGAGGGAATCAGCTCCAGCATTTT. Translation: CATSRGGNQLQHF. Together with reference TRBV15 and TRBJ1-5, the CDR3 gives the full variable domain: DAMVIQNPRYQVTQFGKPVTLSCSQTLNHNVMYWYQQKSSQAPKLLFHYYDKDFNNEADTPDNFQSRRPNTSFCFLDIRSPGLGDTAMYLCATSRGGNQLQHFGDGTRLSIL.

Ten or more counts support this clonotype. The gene calls are TRBV18 and TRBJ1-2; no firm D call. V was trimmed by 3 bases and J by 6 bases, leaving 11 bases between them. CDR3 length equals 13 residues. The germline V gene encodes CDR1 KGHSH and CDR2 LQKENI. CDR3 sequence (DNA): TGTGCCAGCTCACCTGGGGTTGTAAATGGCTACACCTTC. Its translation: CASSPGVVNGYTF.

This clonotype was counted once. V usage is TRBV6-1 and J usage is TRBJ2-2, with unresolved D. The V gene lost 6 bases and the J gene lost 3 bases, with 11 bases spanning the gap. CDR3 length equals 14 residues. The germline V gene has CDR1 MNHNS and CDR2 SASEGT. DNA of the CDR3: TGTGCCAGCAGATTAACAAGGGACACCGGGGAGCTGTTTTTT. Residues: CASRLTRDTGELFF.

This clonotype was detected only a few times. This chain uses TRBV3-1 with TRBJ1-5; 7 bases are shared with TRBD1. The V segment lost 0 bases and the J segment 5 bases; nucleotides outside the gene matches: 10. This CDR3 is 17 amino acids long. CDR1 LGHDT and CDR2 YNNKEL come from the germline V gene (reference sequence). CDR3 bases: TGTGCCAGCAGCCAAGATGTCTCCAGGGGGAGAGATCAGCCCCAGCATTTT. It codes for CASSQDVSRGRDQPQHF.

This clonotype was detected ten times or more. The V call is TRBV7-9, the J call TRBJ2-7, with 9 positions matching TRBD1. Germline V gene sequence: CDR1 SEHNR, CDR2 FQNEAQ (reference sequence). The CDR3 extends over 15 amino acids. V lost 5 bases and J lost 5; bases outside the gene matches: 10. CDR3 in amino acids: CASSLVTDRGHEQYF. CDR3 nucleotides: TGTGCCAGCAGCCTAGTTACGGACAGGGGACACGAGCAGTACTTC.

This clonotype turned up a few times. The DNA of the CDR3 is TGTGCCAGTTGGGGACAACCTAACACCGGGGAGCTGTTTTTT. Protein sequence: CASWGQPNTGELFF. The chain recombines TRBV19 with TRBJ2-2; TRBD1 is a possible D gene (6 bases). Germline CDR1 reads LNHDA; CDR2 reads SQIVND (reference sequence). Deletions cut 8 bases from V and 2 bases from J, with 12 bases between. The CDR3 consists of 14 residues.

There are many counts of this clonotype. The rearrangement uses TRBV2 and TRBJ1-5, with D possibly being TRBD1 (5 bases). The CDR3 spans 14 residues. Germline V gives CDR1 SNHLY, CDR2 FYNNEI. V gave up 6 bases and J gave up 6 bases, with 15 bases separating them. The CDR3 region is CASSRGGEAQPQHF. Written as DNA, the CDR3 is TGTGCCAGCAGCCGTGGGGGGGAGGCTCAGCCCCAGCATTTT. The entire variable domain, with the rest obtained from reference TRBV2 and TRBJ1-5, is as follows: EPEVTQTPSHQVTQMGQEVILRCVPISNHLYFYWYRQILGQKVEFLVSFYNNEISEKSEIFDDQFSVERPDGSNFTLKIRSTKLEDSAMYFCASSRGGEAQPQHFGDGTRLSIL.

The chain is built from TRBV5-5 and TRBJ2-5, with D perhaps matching TRBD1 (5 bases). The CDR3 is 12 residues long. V dropped 6 bases and J dropped 5 bases, with 11 bases sitting between them. Per the germline V gene, CDR1 is SGHKS and CDR2 is YYEKEE (reference sequence). The CDR3 is CASNLGRETQYF. Here the CDR3 DNA reads TGTGCCAGCAACCTGGGGCGCGAGACCCAGTACTTC.